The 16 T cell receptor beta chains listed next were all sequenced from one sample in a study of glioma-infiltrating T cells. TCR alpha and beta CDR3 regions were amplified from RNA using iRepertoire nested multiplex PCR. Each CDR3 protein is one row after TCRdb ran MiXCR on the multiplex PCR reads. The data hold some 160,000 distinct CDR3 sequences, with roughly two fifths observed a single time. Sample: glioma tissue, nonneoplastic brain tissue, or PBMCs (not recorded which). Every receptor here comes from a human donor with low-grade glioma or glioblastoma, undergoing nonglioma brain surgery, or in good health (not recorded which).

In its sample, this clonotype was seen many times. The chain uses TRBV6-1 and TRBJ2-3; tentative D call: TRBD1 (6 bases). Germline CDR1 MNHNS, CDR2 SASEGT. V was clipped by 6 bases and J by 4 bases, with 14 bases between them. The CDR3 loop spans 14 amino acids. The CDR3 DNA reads TGTGCCAGCAGGTCGGCGGCAGGGGCAGATACGCAGTATTTT. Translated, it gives CASRSAAGADTQYF.

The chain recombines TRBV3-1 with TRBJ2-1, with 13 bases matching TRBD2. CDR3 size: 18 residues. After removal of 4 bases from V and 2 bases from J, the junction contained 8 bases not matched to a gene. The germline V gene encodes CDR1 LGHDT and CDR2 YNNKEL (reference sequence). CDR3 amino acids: CASSRTSGRPPAYNEQFF. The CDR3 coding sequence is TGTGCCAGCAGCCGGACTAGCGGGAGACCCCCGGCCTACAATGAGCAGTTCTTC.

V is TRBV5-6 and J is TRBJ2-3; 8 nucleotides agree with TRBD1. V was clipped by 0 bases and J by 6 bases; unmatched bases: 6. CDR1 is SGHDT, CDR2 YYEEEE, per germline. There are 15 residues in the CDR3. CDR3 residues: CASSLGWTGTDTQYF. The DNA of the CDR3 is TGTGCCAGCAGCTTGGGATGGACAGGGACGGATACGCAGTATTTT.

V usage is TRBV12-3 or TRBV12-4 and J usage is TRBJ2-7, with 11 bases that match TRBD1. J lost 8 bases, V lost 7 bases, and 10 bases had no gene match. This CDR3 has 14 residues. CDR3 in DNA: TGTGCCAGCACCTCAGGGACAGGGGGTTACAAGCAGTACTTC. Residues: CASTSGTGGYKQYF.

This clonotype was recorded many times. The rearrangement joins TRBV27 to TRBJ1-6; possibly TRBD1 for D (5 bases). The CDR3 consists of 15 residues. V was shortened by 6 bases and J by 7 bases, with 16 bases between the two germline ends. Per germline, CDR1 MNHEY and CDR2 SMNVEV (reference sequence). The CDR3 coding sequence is TGTGCCAGCAGGCTTTCCGGGACCACAAATTCACCCCTCCACTTT. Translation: CASRLSGTTNSPLHF.

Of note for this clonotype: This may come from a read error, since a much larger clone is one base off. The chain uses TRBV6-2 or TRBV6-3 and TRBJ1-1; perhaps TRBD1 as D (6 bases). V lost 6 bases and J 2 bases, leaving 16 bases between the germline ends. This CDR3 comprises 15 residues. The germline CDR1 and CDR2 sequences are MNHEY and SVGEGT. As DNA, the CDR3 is TGTGCCAGCAGCTCTGGGGGGGCCCTCAACACTGAAGCTTTCTTT. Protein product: CASSSGGALNTEAFF.

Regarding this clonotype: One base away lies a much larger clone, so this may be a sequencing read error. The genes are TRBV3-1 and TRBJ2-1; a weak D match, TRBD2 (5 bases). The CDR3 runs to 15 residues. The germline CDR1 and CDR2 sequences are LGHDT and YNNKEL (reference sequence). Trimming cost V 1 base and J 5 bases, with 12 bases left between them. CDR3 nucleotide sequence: TGTGCCAGCAGCCAAGCTATTAGAGGGAACAATGAGCAGTTCTTC. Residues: CASSQAIRGNNEQFF.

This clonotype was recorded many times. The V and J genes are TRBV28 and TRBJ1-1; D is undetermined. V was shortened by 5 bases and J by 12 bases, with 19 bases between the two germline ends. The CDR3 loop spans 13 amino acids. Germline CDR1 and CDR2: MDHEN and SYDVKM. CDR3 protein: CASSRRWSESPFF. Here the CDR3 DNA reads TGTGCCAGCAGTCGGCGGTGGTCTGAAAGCCCTTTCTTT. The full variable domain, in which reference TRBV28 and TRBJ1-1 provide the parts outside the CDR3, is DVKVTQSSRYLVKRTGEKVFLECVQDMDHENMFWYRQDPGLGLRLIYFSYDVKMKEKGDIPEGYSVSREKKERFSLILESASTNQTSMYLCASSRRWSESPFFGQGTRLTVV.

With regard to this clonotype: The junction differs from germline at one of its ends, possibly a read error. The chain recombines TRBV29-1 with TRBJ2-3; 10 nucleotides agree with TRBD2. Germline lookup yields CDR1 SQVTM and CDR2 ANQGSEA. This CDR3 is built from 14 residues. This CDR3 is CSVGAGGSTDKQYF. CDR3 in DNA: TGCAGCGTTGGAGCGGGGGGGAGCACAGATAAGCAGTATTTT.

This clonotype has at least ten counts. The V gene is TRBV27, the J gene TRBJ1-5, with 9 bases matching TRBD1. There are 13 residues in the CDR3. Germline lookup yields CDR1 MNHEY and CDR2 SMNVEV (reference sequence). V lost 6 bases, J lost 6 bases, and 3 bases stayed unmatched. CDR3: CASRGQGSQPQHF. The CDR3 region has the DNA TGTGCCAGCAGAGGACAGGGGAGTCAGCCCCAGCATTTT.

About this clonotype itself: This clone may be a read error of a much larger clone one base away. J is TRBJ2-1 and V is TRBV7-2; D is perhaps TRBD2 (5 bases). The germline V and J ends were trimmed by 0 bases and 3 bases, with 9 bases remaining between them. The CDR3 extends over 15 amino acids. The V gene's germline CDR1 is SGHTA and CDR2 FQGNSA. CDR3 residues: CASSLAVDFYNEQFF. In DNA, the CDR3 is TGTGCCAGCAGCTTAGCAGTGGACTTCTACAATGAGCAGTTCTTC.

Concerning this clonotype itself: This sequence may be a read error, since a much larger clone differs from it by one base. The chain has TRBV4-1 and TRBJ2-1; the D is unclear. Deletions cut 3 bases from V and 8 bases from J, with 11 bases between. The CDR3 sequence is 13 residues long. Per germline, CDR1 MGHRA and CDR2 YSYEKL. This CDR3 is CASSQAWADEQFF. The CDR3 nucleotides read TGCGCCAGCAGCCAGGCATGGGCCGATGAGCAGTTCTTC.

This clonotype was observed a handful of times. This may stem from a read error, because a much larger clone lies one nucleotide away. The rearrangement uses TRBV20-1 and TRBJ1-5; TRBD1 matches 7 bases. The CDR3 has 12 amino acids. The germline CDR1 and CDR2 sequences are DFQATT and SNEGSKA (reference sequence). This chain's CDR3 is CSARQGLQPQRF. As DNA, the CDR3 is TGCAGTGCCCGACAGGGATTGCAGCCCCAGCGTTTT.

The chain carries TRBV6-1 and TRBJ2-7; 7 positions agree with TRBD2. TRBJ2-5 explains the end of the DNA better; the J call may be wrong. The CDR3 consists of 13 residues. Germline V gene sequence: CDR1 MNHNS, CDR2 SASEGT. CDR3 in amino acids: CASTPTSTETQYF. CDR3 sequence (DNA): TGTGCCAGCACCCCGACTAGCACAGAGACCCAGTACTTC.

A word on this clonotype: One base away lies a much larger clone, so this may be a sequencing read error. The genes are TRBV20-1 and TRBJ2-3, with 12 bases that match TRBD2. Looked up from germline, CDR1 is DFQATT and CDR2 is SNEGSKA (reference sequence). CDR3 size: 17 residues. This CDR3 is CSARDLRTSGNRDRQYF. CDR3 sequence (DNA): TGCAGTGCTAGAGATCTAAGGACTAGCGGGAACAGGGATAGGCAGTATTTT.

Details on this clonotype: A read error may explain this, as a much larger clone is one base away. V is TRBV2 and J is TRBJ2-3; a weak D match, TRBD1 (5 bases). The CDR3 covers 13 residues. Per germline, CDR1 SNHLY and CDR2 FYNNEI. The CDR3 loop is CASKLDTTGTQYF. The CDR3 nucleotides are TGTGCCAGCAAACTCGACACAACAGGTACGCAGTATTTT.